These 5 T cell receptor beta chains were all obtained from the same sample, sequenced in a study of T-cell memory formation after mild COVID-19. TCRdb independently ran MiXCR on the 5' RACE reads; one entry per CDR3 protein. This sample yields under 600,000 distinct CDR3 sequences, of which about 20% are seen a single time; 7% to 9% belongs to the top ten. The sequenced sample consisted of PBMCs or a T cell subset sorted from them (not recorded which). These receptors were collected from an adult woman who had mild COVID-19 (a few samples of this study predate the infection). Cell type and time point are not known.

The CDR3 DNA reads TGTGCCAGCAGAAGGTGGGGACAGGGGGTTCTTAGCAATCAGCCCCAGCATTTT. Translated: CASRRWGQGVLSNQPQHF. The chain has TRBV7-8 and TRBJ1-5, with 11 bases that match TRBD1. This CDR3 spans 18 amino acids. Germline assignment: CDR1 SGHVS and CDR2 FQNEAQ. V lost 6 bases and J lost 0; bases outside the gene matches: 10.

The chain is built from TRBV7-2 and TRBJ1-1; TRBD1 might be the D (5 bases). The germline V gene has CDR1 SGHTA and CDR2 FQGNSA. The CDR3 contains 16 residues. Trimming stripped 4 bases from V and 0 bases from J, with 15 bases between. The CDR3 DNA reads as TGTGCCAGCAGCTGGGGCAGGACATACATGAACACTGAAGCTTTCTTT. Amino acids: CASSWGRTYMNTEAFF.

V gene TRBV24-1 combines with J gene TRBJ1-2; TRBD1 matches 7 bases. Trimming removed 4 bases from V and 6 bases from J; junction bases left unmatched: 10. The CDR3 totals 15 residues. Germline assignment: CDR1 KGHDR and CDR2 SFDVKD. Here the CDR3 reads CATSDPTTGKDGYTF. For the CDR3, the DNA is TGTGCCACCAGTGACCCTACGACAGGGAAGGATGGCTACACCTTC.

The genes are TRBV5-1 and TRBJ2-7; TRBD1 might be the D (6 bases). This CDR3 is built from 15 residues. The germline V gene has CDR1 SGHRS and CDR2 YFSETQ. V was pared by 1 base and J by 6 bases, with 17 bases between. The CDR3 here is CASSLWAGVTSEQYF. CDR3 DNA sequence: TGCGCCAGCAGCTTGTGGGCAGGGGTAACATCCGAGCAGTACTTC.

In its sample, this clonotype was seen once. J is TRBJ1-1 and V is TRBV7-9; TRBD1 is a possible D gene (5 bases). The CDR3 length is 15 residues. The V end was cut by 2 bases, the J end by 1 base, with 11 bases between. CDR1 and CDR2 from the germline V gene are SEHNR and FQNEAQ (reference sequence). The CDR3 loop reads CASSLWNGANTEAFF. In DNA, the CDR3 is TGTGCCAGCAGCTTATGGAATGGGGCGAACACTGAAGCTTTCTTT.